These 9 T cell receptor beta chains originate from one sample sequenced in a study of Graves' ophthalmopathy and Graves' hyperthyroidism. RNA transcripts were the source from which TCR beta CDR3 regions were amplified. An initial RT-PCR round employing HTBI primers preceded a second-round multiplex PCR. TCRdb processed the multiplex PCR reads anew with MiXCR; each CDR3 protein has one entry. Here the sample spans 260,000 or so distinct CDR3 sequences, around 50% being singletons. Sequenced sample: peripheral blood. Receptor source: an adult man with Graves' ophthalmopathy.

This clonotype came up a few times. This chain links TRBV6-6 with TRBJ2-5; D tentatively reads TRBD1 or TRBD2 (6 bases each). V was shortened by 0 bases and J by 1 base, with 9 bases between the two germline ends. The CDR3 spans 15 residues. Per germline, CDR1 MNHNY and CDR2 SVGAGI (reference sequence). CDR3 nucleotides: TGTGCCAGCAGTTACTCGCGGGACACCCAAGAGACCCAGTACTTC. Its protein product is CASSYSRDTQETQYF.

In regard to this clonotype: The junction differs from germline at one of its ends, possibly a read error. The V gene is TRBV7-3, the J gene TRBJ2-7, with TRBD2 matching over 8 bases. CDR1 and CDR2 from the germline V gene are SGHTA and FQGTGA. The CDR3 sequence is 15 residues long. CDR3 sequence: CASSLTSGNAYKQYF. CDR3 coding DNA: TGTGCCAGCAGCTTAACTAGCGGGAACGCCTACAAGCAGTACTTC.

CDR3 amino acids: CASSAFSGANVLTF. CDR3 bases: TGTGCCAGCAGTGCATTCTCTGGGGCCAACGTCCTGACTTTC. The chain has TRBV6-4 and TRBJ2-6, with unresolved D. This CDR3 has 14 amino acids. V shed 4 bases and J shed 0 bases, with 4 bases lying between them. Germline assignment: CDR1 MRHNA and CDR2 SNTAGT.

The chain couples TRBV12-3 or TRBV12-4 to TRBJ1-3; 8 bases map to TRBD1. The CDR3 has 16 amino acids. V gave up 5 bases and J gave up 2 bases; unmatched junction bases: 8. The DNA for the CDR3 is TGTGCCAGCAGTCCAAACCCGGGACAGGCTGGAAACACCATATATTTT. Its translation: CASSPNPGQAGNTIYF.

This clonotype was picked up many times. The V call is TRBV25-1, the J call TRBJ1-2, with TRBD1 matching over 7 bases. The germline CDR1 and CDR2 sequences are MGHDK and SYGVNS. V shed 0 bases and J 5 bases; nucleotides not matched to a gene: 9. The CDR3 extends over 16 amino acids. For the CDR3, the DNA is TGTGCCAGCAGTGAATATAGCACAGGGGAGTGGTATGGCTACACCTTC. Translation: CASSEYSTGEWYGYTF.

This clonotype was recorded a few times. CDR3 amino acids: CSARVAGQGVSLETQYF. CDR3 nucleotides: TGCAGTGCTAGAGTCGCAGGACAGGGGGTTTCTTTAGAGACCCAGTACTTC. V is TRBV20-1 and J is TRBJ2-5; the match to TRBD1 covers 10 bases. V shed 1 base and J 4 bases; nucleotides not matched to a gene: 12. This CDR3 has 17 residues. CDR1 and CDR2 (germline): DFQATT, SNEGSKA (reference sequence).

V usage is TRBV6-5 and J usage is TRBJ2-2; possible D gene TRBD1, 6 bases. Per the germline V gene, CDR1 is MNHEY and CDR2 is SVGAGI. Trimming stripped 6 bases from V and 5 bases from J, with 13 bases between. This CDR3 comprises 14 residues. The CDR3 sequence: CASRIYRETGELFF. The CDR3 DNA sequence: TGTGCCAGCAGGATTTACAGGGAGACCGGGGAGCTGTTTTTT.

The V call is TRBV5-5, the J call TRBJ2-6; D is ambiguous. CDR3 length equals 15 residues. The V end was cut by 1 base, the J end by 0 bases, with 5 bases between. The germline CDR1 and CDR2 sequences are SGHKS and YYEKEE (reference sequence). This chain's CDR3 is CASSLTISGANVLTF. Written as DNA, the CDR3 is TGTGCCAGCAGCTTGACGATCTCTGGGGCCAACGTCCTGACTTTC. Drawing the rest from reference TRBV5-5 and TRBJ2-6, the complete variable domain is DAGVTQSPTHLIKTRGQQVTLRCSPISGHKSVSWYQQVLGQGPQFIFQYYEKEERGRGNFPDRFSARQFPNYSSELNVNALLLGDSALYLCASSLTISGANVLTFGAGSRLTVL.

V usage is TRBV9 and J usage is TRBJ2-5; 7 bases map to TRBD1. The CDR3 runs to 12 residues. With V trimmed by 4 bases and J by 3 bases, 0 bases remained unmatched. The V gene's germline CDR1 is SGDLS and CDR2 YYNGEE. CDR3 loop: CASSQGEETQYF. In DNA form, the CDR3 reads TGTGCCAGCAGCCAGGGGGAAGAGACCCAGTACTTC.